This TCR beta chain was sequenced during a study of T cells in tuberculosis (dated by TCRdb to the late 2010s). About the full investigation: The study combined CD1B tetramers and high-throughput TCR immunosequencing to characterize T cells specific for the mycobacterial lipid antigen glucose monomycolate (GMM). Points the paper makes about the study in general: T cells binding the CD1B-GMM tetramer with low affinity may have been missed by the stringent sort gate.

The CDR3 holds 15 amino acids from the cysteine to the phenylalanine. Here the CDR3 DNA is all that survives: 45 bases in frame from base 1. V loses 2 bases, J loses 2 bases, and the germline ends lie 12 bases apart. CDR1 is given as MNHEY and CDR2 as SVGAGI, both from the germline V gene. Because TCR-alpha and TCR-beta chains were sequenced unpaired, no information on chain pairing was available. The immunoSEQ multiplex PCR assay was used to generate TCR libraries, with TCR-beta and/or TCR-alpha/delta assays applied to each sample. Amplified TCR libraries were sequenced on the Illumina high-throughput platform. As for the original processing: Clustering and dimensionality reduction relied on pairwise TCRdist distances among GMM-specific receptors from T cells that were either sorted ex vivo or expanded in vitro. Sequence motifs, defined by gene usage and CDR3 content, were tested for enrichment in tetramer-positive compared with tetramer-negative populations. TCRdb holds this immuneACCESS table with in-frame rearrangements only. Some clones are missing; in checked studies, unresolved V genes explain under half, and the rest has no known cause. From that table come the V and J calls and clone size; the DNA was used to work out D and trimming. The sample records 60,000 or so clones, about 86% of which are singletons. 9.5% to 15% of the sample comes from the top ten.

Comments on this clone: No clone much larger than this one lies a single base away; base qualities are absent.

After being thawed and rested overnight, PBMC were stained with GMM-loaded CD1B tetramer, a Live/Dead dye and anti-CD3, and were then sorted on a FACS Aria II. The CD1B tetramers were loaded with C32 glucose monomycolate that had been purified from Rhodococcus equi. Before cryopreservation, the PBMC used for tetramer sorting had been depleted of CD14-expressing monocytes for a separate study. From each donor, 85,000 to 100,000 tetramer-negative cells were sorted and were analyzed alongside the tetramer-positive cells. GMM-loaded CD1B tetramers were used to sort antigen-specific T cells from a handful of healthy South African adults.

Sequencing input: CD1b-GMM tetramer-negative cells sorted from PBMCs. The cell subset or site tag for this specimen amounts to: T cells not binding CD1B-GMM tetramer, sorted from same donor. The rearrangement combines TRBV6-5 with TRBJ1-2; the D gene is unclear. The origin of this receptor is an adult woman with latent tuberculosis. Here is the DNA: TGTGCCAGCAGTTACCTCCCCCAGGTGAACTATGGCTACACCTTC. Its coded protein is CASSYLPQVNYGYTF.